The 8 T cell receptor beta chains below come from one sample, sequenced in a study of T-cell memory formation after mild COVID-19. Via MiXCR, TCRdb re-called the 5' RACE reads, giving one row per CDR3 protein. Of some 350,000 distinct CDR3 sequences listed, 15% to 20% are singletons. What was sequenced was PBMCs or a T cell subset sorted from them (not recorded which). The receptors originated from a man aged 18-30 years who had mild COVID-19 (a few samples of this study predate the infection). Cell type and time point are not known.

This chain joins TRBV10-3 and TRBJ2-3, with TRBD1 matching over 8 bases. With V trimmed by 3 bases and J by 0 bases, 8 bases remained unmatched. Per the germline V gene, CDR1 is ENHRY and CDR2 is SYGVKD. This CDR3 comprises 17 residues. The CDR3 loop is CAISDGTGNPSTDTQYF. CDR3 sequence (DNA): TGTGCCATCAGTGACGGGACAGGTAATCCTAGCACAGATACGCAGTATTTT.

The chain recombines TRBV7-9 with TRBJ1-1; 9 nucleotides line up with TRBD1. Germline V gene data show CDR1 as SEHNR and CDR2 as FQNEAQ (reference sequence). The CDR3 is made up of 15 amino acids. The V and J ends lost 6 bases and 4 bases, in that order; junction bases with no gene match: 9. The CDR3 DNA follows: TGTGCCAGCAGTCAACAGGGGGCGCTTTCCACTGAAGCTTTCTTT. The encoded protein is CASSQQGALSTEAFF.

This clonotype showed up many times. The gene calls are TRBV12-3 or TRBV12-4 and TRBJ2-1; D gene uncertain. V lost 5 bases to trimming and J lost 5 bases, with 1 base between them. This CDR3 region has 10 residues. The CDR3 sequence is CASSNNEQFF. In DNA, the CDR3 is TGTGCCAGCAGTAACAATGAGCAGTTCTTC.

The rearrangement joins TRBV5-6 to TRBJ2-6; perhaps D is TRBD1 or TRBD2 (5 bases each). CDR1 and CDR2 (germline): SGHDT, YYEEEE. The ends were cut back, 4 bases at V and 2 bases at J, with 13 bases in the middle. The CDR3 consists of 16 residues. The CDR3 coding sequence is TGTGCCAGCAGCCCGGACGGGGCCCCTGGGGCCAACGTCCTGACTTTC. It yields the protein CASSPDGAPGANVLTF.

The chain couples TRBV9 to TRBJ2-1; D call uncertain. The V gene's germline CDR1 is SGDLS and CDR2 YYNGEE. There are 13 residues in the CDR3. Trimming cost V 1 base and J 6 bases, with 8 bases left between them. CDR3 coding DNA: TGTGCCAGCAGCGTATCCCCCTCCAATGAGCAGTTCTTC. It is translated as CASSVSPSNEQFF.

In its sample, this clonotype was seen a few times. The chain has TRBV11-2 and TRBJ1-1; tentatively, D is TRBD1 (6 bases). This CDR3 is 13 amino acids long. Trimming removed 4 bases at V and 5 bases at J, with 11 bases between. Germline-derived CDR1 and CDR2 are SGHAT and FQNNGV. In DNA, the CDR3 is TGTGCCAGCAGCTCCCCAGGGGTAACTGAAGCTTTCTTT. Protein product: CASSSPGVTEAFF.

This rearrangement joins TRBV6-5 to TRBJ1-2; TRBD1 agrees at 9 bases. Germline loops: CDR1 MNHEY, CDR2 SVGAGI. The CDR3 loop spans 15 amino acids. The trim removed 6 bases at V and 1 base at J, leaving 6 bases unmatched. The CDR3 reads CASRPGTGLNYGYTF. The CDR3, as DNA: TGTGCCAGCAGGCCCGGGACAGGGCTTAACTATGGCTACACCTTC.

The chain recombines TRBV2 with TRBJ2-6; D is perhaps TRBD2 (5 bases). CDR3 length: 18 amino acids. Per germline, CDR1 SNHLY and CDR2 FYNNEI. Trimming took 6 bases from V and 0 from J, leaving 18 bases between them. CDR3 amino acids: CASRNNPGKSSGANVLTF. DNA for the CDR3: TGTGCCAGCAGAAATAATCCGGGGAAAAGCTCTGGGGCCAACGTCCTGACTTTC.